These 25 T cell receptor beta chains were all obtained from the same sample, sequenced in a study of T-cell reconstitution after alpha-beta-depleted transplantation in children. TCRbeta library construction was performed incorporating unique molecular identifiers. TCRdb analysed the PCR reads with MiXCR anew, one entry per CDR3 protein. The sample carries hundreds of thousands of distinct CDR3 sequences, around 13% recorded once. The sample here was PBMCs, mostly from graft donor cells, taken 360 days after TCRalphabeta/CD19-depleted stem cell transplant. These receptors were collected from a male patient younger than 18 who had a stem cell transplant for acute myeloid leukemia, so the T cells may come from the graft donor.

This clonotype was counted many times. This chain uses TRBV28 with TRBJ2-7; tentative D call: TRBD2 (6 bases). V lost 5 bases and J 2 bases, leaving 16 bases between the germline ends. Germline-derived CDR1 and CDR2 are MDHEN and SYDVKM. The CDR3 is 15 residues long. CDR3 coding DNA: TGTGCCAGCAGTCCCTCCCGACGGAGGGCCTACGAGCAGTACTTC. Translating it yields CASSPSRRRAYEQYF.

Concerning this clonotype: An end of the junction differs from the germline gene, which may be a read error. The DNA of the CDR3 is TGCGCCAGCAACTTGGGCGGGAGCTACGAGCAGTACTTC. Protein sequence: CASNLGGSYEQYF. V is TRBV5-1 and J is TRBJ2-7; 7 bases line up with TRBD2. This CDR3 region has 13 residues. Germline CDR1 is SGHRS and CDR2 is YFSETQ.

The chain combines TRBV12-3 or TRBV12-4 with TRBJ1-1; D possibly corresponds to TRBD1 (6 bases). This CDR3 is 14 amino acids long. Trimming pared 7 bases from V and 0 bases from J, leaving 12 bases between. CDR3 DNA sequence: TGTGCCAGCACCACGGGACAACTGAACACTGAAGCTTTCTTT. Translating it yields CASTTGQLNTEAFF.

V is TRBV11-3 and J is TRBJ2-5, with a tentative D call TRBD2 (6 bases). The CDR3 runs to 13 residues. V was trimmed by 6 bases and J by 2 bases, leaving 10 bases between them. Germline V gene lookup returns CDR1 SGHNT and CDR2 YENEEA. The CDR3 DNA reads TGTGCCAGCAGAAAGGGGACTCAAGAGACCCAGTACTTC. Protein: CASRKGTQETQYF.

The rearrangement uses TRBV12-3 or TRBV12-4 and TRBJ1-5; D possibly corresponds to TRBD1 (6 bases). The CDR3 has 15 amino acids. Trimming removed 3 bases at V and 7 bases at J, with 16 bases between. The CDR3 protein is CASSLVPDRTQPQHF. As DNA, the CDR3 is TGTGCCAGCAGTTTGGTACCCGACAGGACGCAGCCCCAGCATTTT.

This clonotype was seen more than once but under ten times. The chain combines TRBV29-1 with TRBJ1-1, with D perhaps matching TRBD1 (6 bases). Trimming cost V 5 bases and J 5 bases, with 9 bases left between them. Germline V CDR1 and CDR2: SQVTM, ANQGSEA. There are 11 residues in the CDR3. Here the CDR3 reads CSVTGLTEAFF. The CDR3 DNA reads TGCAGCGTTACAGGGTTAACTGAAGCTTTCTTT.

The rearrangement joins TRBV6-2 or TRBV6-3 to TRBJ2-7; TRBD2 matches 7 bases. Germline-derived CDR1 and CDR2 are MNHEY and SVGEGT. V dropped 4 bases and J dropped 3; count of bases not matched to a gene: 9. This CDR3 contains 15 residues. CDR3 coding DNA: TGTGCCAGCAGTTCCGGGAGGCTGGAAAACTACGAGCAGTACTTC. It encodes CASSSGRLENYEQYF.

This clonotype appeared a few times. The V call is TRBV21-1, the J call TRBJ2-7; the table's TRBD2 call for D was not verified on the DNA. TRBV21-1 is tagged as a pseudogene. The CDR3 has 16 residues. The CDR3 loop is CASSKASERERDEQYF. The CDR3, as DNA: TGTGCCAGCAGCAAAGCGTCGGAGCGGGAGAGAGACGAGCAGTACTTC.

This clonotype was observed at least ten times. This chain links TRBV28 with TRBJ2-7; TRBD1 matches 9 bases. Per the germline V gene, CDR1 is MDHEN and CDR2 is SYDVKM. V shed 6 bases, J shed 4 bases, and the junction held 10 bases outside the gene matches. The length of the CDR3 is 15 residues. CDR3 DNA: TGTGCCAGCAGGTCACGGGACAGGGTCGAATACGAGCAGTACTTC. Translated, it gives CASRSRDRVEYEQYF.

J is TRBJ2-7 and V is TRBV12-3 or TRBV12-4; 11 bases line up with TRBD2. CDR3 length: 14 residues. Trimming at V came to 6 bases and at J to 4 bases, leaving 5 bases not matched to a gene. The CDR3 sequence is CASRGTSGNYEQYF. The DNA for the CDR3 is TGTGCCAGCAGGGGGACTAGCGGAAATTACGAGCAGTACTTC.

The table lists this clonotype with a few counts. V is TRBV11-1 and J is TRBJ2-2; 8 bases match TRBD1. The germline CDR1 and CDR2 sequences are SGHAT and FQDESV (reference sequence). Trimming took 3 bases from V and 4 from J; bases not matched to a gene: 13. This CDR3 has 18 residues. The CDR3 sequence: CASSFSPPGTGGTGELFF. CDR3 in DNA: TGTGCCAGCAGCTTTTCGCCCCCAGGCACAGGGGGCACCGGGGAGCTGTTTTTT.

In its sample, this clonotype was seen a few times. CDR3 in amino acids: CASSPGQGTRYNEQFF. For the CDR3, the DNA is TGTGCCAGCAGCCCGGGACAGGGAACCAGGTACAATGAGCAGTTCTTC. V usage is TRBV7-2 and J usage is TRBJ2-1; 9 bases fit TRBD1. After removal of 5 bases from V and 4 bases from J, the junction contained 9 bases not matched to a gene. CDR1 and CDR2 from the germline V gene are SGHTA and FQGNSA. The CDR3 runs to 16 residues.

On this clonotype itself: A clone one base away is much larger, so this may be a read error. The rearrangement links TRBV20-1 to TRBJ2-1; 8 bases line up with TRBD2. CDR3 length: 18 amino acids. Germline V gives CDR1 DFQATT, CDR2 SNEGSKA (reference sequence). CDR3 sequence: CRAPGAERVAPGGNEQFF. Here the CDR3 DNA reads TGCAGGGCTCCTGGGGCGGAACGGGTAGCCCCGGGGGGGAATGAGCAGTTCTTC.

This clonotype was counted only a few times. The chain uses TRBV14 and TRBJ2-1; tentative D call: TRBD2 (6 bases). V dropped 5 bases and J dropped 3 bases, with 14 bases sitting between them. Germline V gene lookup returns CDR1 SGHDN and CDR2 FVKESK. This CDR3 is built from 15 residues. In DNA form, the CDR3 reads TGTGCCAGCAGCTCCCTAGCGCGACTCTACAATGAGCAGTTCTTC. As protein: CASSSLARLYNEQFF.

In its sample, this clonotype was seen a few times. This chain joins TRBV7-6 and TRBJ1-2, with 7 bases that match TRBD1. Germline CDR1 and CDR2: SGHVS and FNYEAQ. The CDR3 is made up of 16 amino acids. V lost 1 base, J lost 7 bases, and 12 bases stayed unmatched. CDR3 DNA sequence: TGTGCCAGCAGCTTAGTGATGGCTACAGGGGAGGGTGGCTACACCTTC. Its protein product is CASSLVMATGEGGYTF.

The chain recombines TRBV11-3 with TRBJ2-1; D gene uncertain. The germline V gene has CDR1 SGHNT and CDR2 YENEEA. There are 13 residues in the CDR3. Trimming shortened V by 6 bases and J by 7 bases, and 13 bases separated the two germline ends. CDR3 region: CASRGPQQNEQFF. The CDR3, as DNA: TGTGCCAGCAGAGGGCCCCAACAGAATGAGCAGTTCTTC.

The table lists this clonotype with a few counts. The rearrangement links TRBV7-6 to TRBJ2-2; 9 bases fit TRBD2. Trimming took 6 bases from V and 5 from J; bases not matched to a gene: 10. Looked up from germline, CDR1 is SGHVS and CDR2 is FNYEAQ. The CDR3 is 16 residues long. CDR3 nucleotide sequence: TGTGCCAGCAGAAGCCTAGCGGGAAAGCGGACCGGGGAGCTGTTTTTT. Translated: CASRSLAGKRTGELFF.

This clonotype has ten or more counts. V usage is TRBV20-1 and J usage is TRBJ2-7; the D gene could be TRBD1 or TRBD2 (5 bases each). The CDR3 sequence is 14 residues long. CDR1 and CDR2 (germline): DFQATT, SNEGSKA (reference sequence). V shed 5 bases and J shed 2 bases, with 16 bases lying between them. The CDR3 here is CSASSGRTTYEQYF. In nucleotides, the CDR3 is TGCAGTGCTTCCTCGGGACGGACGACCTACGAGCAGTACTTC.

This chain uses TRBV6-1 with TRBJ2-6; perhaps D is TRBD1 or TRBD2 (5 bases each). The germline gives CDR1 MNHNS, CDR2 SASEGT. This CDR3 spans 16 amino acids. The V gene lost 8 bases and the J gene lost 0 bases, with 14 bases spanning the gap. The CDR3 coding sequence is TGTGCCAGCGGTAGGGACGGATTCTCTGGGGCCAACGTCCTGACTTTC. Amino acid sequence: CASGRDGFSGANVLTF.

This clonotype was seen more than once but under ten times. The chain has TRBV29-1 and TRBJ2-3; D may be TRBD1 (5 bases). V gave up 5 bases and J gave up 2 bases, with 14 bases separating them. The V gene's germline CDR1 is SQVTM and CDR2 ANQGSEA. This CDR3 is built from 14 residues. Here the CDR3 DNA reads TGCAGCGTTAAGGGGCGGACGACCACAGATACGCAGTATTTT. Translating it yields CSVKGRTTTDTQYF.

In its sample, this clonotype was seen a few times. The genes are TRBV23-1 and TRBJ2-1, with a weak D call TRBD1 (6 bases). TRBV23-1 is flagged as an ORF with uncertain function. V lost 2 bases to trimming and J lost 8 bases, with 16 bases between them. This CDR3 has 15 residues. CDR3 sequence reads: CASSQTQDPGDEQFF. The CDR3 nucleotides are TGCGCCAGCAGTCAAACCCAGGACCCAGGGGATGAGCAGTTCTTC.

CDR3 DNA sequence: TGCGCCAGCAGTACCGGGACAGGGGTCCTCTCTGGGGCCAACGTCCTGACTTTC. It translates to CASSTGTGVLSGANVLTF. The chain recombines TRBV5-1 with TRBJ2-6, with TRBD1 matching over 10 bases. The junction had 8 bases not matched to a gene; V was cut back by 5 bases and J by 0 bases. Germline assignment: CDR1 SGHRS and CDR2 YFSETQ. The CDR3 is 18 residues long.

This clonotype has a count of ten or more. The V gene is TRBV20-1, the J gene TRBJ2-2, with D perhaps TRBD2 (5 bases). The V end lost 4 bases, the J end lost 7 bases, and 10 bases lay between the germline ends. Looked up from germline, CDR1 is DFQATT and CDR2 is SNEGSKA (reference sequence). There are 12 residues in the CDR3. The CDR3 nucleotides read TGCAGTGCTATACCGGGGTTCGGGGAGCTGTTTTTT. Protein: CSAIPGFGELFF.

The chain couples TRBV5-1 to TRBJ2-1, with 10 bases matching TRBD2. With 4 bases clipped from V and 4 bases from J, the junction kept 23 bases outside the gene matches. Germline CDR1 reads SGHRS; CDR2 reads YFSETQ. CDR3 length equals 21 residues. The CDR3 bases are TGCGCCAGCAGCCCAGACCGGGGACCTGGGCTAGCGGGAGAAAGATACAATGAGCAGTTCTTC. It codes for CASSPDRGPGLAGERYNEQFF.

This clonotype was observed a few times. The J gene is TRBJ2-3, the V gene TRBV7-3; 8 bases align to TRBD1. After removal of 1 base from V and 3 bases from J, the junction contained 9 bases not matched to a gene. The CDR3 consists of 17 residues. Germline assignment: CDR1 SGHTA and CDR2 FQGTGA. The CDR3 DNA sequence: TGTGCCAGCAGCTTAAGGCCCGGCCAGGGGGCGACAGATACGCAGTATTTT. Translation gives CASSLRPGQGATDTQYF.